This TCR beta chain was captured in a study of T cells expressing NK-cell markers. Study-level results: These clonotypes additionally ranked first within the CD3+CD56-NKG2C+ fraction of a few donors.

In regard to this clonotype: Antigen unknown.

TCRdb reworked the 5' RACE reads into one entry per CDR3 protein, no DNA. This table holds about 260,000 distinct CDR3 sequences. Germline V CDR1 and CDR2: DFQATT, SNEGSKA (reference sequence). The CDR3 is 14 residues long. The receptor's source is a man between 18 and 35 years old in good health. Sequencing was performed on blood T cells: a sorted CD56 or NKG2C T cell subset, CD4+ or CD8+ T cells, or bulk PBMC T cells (not recorded which). The V call is TRBV20-1, the J call TRBJ2-3; TCRdb picks TRBD2, but there is no DNA to check that call. CDR3 in amino acids: CSASDGAHTDTQYF.